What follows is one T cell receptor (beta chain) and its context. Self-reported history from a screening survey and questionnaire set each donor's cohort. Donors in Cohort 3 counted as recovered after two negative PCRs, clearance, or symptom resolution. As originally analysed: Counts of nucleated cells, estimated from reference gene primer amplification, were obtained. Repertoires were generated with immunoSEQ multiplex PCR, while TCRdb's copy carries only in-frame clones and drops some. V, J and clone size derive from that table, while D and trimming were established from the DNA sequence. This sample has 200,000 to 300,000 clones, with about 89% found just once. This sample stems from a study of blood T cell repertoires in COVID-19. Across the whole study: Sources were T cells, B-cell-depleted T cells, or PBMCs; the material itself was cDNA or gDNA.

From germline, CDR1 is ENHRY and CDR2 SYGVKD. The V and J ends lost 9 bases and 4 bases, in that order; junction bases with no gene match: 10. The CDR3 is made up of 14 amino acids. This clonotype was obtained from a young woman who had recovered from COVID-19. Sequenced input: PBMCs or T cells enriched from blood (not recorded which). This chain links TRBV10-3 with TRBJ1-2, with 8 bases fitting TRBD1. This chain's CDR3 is CAIRTGRVGYGYTF. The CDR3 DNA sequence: TGTGCCATACGGACAGGGAGGGTCGGCTATGGCTACACCTTC.